The clone carrying this TCR beta chain was detected only a few times. Those enrolled in Seattle joined during active infection and were followed longitudinally afterward. The data are from a study of blood T cell repertoires in COVID-19. Study-wide background: There were acute and convalescent COVID-19 samples, and they came from the United States, Italy and Spain.

Per the original methods: Estimation of nucleated cell counts was performed using reference gene primer amplification. TCRdb's copy holds only in-frame clones and misses some; the assay was immunoSEQ multiplex PCR. D and trimming were read from the DNA, whereas the V and J calls and clone size are those reported in that table. Of roughly 250,000 clones in the sample, 70% to 90% were seen once. The germline gives CDR1 SGHRS, CDR2 YFSETQ. The V and J ends lost 0 bases and 2 bases, in that order; junction bases with no gene match: 2. This CDR3 region has 15 residues. Sequencing input: peripheral blood. The chain has TRBV5-1 and TRBJ2-1, with 7 bases identical to TRBD2. This TCR derives from a human donor with COVID-19, enrolled during active disease. The donor label of this sample is uncertain. CDR3 amino acids: CASSLGAGTYNEQFF. CDR3 coding DNA: TGCGCCAGCAGCTTGGGAGCGGGAACCTACAATGAGCAGTTCTTC.